These T cell receptor beta chains were read from a single sample in a study of technical replicates of blood from several donors. The protocol was immunoSEQ multiplex PCR, while the TCRdb copy is restricted to in-frame clones and leaves out a portion. This table holds some 87,000 clones, just under 95% found once. The source material was T cells isolated from PBMCs. The receptors shown here come from a human donor in good health. CDR3s include the opening cysteine and the closing phenylalanine or tryptophan. The D gene is left open where the match is weak.

J	D	length	V	DNA	CDR3
TRBJ1-1	-	14	TRBV18	TGTGCCAGCTCAGCGACAGGTCCGAACACTGAAGCTTTCTTT	CASSATGPNTEAFF
TRBJ2-3	TRBD2	15	TRBV5-6	TGTGCCAGCAGCACTACTAGCGGTAGCACAGATACGCAGTATTTT	CASSTTSGSTDTQYF
TRBJ1-1	-	16	TRBV19	TGTGCCAGTAGTAGTCCCTTGAGGGTTGTGAACACTGAAGCTTTCTTT	CASSSPLRVVNTEAFF
TRBJ1-2	TRBD1	13	TRBV5-1	TGCGCCAGCAGCCTCAGGGGGGACTATGGCTACACCTTC	CASSLRGDYGYTF
TRBJ1-2	TRBD1	12	TRBV5-6	TGTGCCAGCAGCCTTACAGGGGTTGGCTACACCTTC	CASSLTGVGYTF
TRBJ2-7	TRBD1	14	TRBV5-8	TGTGCCAGCAGCGCCGGGACAGGGACCCACGAGCAGTACTTC	CASSAGTGTHEQYF
TRBJ1-2	-	15	TRBV5-8	TGTGCCAGCAGCAAGAAGGGGAAACGAGGCTATGGCTACACCTTC	CASSKKGKRGYGYTF
TRBJ2-1	TRBD1	14	TRBV7-9	TGTGCCAGCAGCCAGGGGCGGGACAGGGATGAGCAGTTCTTC	CASSQGRDRDEQFF
TRBJ2-5	-	13	TRBV28	TGTGCCAGCAGTTTATCAGGGGCCGAGACCCAGTACTTC	CASSLSGAETQYF
TRBJ2-7	-	11	TRBV9	TGTGCCAGCGGCTCTTCCTACGAGCAGTACTTC	CASGSSYEQYF
TRBJ2-3	TRBD2	15	TRBV14	TGTGCCAGCAGCGCTGGGACTAGCGAAACAGATACGCAGTATTTT	CASSAGTSETDTQYF
TRBJ1-5	-	13	TRBV5-1	TGCGCCAGCAGCCGGACCCCGGGGCAGCCCCAGCATTTT	CASSRTPGQPQHF